These 6 T cell receptor beta chains were sequenced from one sample in a study of blood T cells in healthy people across ages. Then a second PCR, running about 6 to 11 cycles, was carried out with a sample-barcoded 5' primer and a J-beta primer mix. TCRdb passed the 5' RACE reads through MiXCR, listing each CDR3 protein once. The sample lists hundreds of thousands of distinct CDR3 sequences, roughly 20% occurring once. Sequences were obtained from blood. The origin of the receptors is a man in his 70s in good health.

The rearrangement links TRBV5-1 to TRBJ2-1; the D gene is possibly TRBD1 (5 bases). The CDR3 runs to 15 residues. Germline V gene data show CDR1 as SGHRS and CDR2 as YFSETQ. The V end was cut by 0 bases, the J end by 3 bases, with 10 bases between. The CDR3 sequence is CASSLEQGLYNEQFF. DNA of the CDR3: TGCGCCAGCAGCTTGGAGCAGGGCCTCTACAATGAGCAGTTCTTC.

The rearrangement joins TRBV20-1 to TRBJ1-4; D remains unclear. The CDR3 is made up of 13 amino acids. The germline gives CDR1 DFQATT, CDR2 SNEGSKA (reference sequence). The V end was cut by 3 bases, the J end by 8 bases, with 13 bases between. The CDR3 loop reads CSASNGENEKLFF. In nucleotides, the CDR3 is TGCAGTGCTAGTAACGGGGAGAACGAAAAACTGTTTTTT.

The rearrangement uses TRBV6-5 and TRBJ2-1; D is perhaps TRBD2 (5 bases). The CDR3 loop spans 14 amino acids. CDR1 is MNHEY, CDR2 SVGAGI, per germline. V lost 5 bases and J 4 bases, leaving 12 bases between the germline ends. CDR3 sequence reads: CASSKSGGYNEQFF. The CDR3 nucleotides read TGTGCCAGCAGTAAAAGCGGAGGATACAATGAGCAGTTCTTC.

This clonotype was detected many times. V and J are TRBV24-1 and TRBJ2-5; D uncertain. The J call may be faulty, since TRBJ2-1 better matches the DNA end. The CDR3 has 13 amino acids. The V gene's germline CDR1 is KGHDR and CDR2 SFDVKD. The CDR3 DNA follows: TGTGCCACCAGTGACCCCAAGGACAATGAGCAGTTCTTC. Translation: CATSDPKDNEQFF.

This clonotype was detected only a few times. The rearrangement uses TRBV5-4 and TRBJ2-2, with D possibly being TRBD2 (5 bases). The germline CDR1 and CDR2 sequences are SGHNT and YYREEE (reference sequence). The CDR3 length is 15 residues. Between the trimmed V and J ends, which lost 4 bases and 3 bases, there was a span of 13 bases. The CDR3 sequence: CASSLDGLYTGELFF. The CDR3 nucleotides read TGTGCCAGCAGCCTGGACGGACTGTACACCGGGGAGCTGTTTTTT.

In this sample, this clonotype turned up a few times. The rearrangement links TRBV20-1 to TRBJ2-3; no definite D call. CDR1 and CDR2 from the germline V gene are DFQATT and SNEGSKA (reference sequence). The CDR3 spans 13 residues. V lost 6 bases and J lost 2, with 12 bases in between. In DNA, the CDR3 is TGCAGTGCAGACCTTGGGGACACAGATACGCAGTATTTT. As protein: CSADLGDTDTQYF.